Following are 10 T cell receptor beta chains from one sample sequenced in a study of cytotoxic CD8 clonotypes in ibrutinib-treated CLL. Sequenced by immunoSEQ multiplex PCR; TCRdb stores in-frame clones only, minus some. The sample contains approximately 100,000 clones, 45% to 65% of which appear only once. Sequencing was performed on PBMCs, taken after 24 months of ibrutinib treatment. The source is a human donor with chronic lymphocytic leukemia.

The chain is built from TRBV9 and TRBJ2-5, with TRBD2 matching 15 bases. J lost 5 bases, V lost 2 bases, and 13 bases had no gene match. The CDR3 totals 19 residues. Per germline, CDR1 SGDLS and CDR2 YYNGEE. The CDR3: CASSVSGLAGGSNLETQYF. CDR3 nucleotides: TGTGCCAGCAGCGTTTCGGGACTAGCGGGGGGCTCAAACTTGGAGACCCAGTACTTC.

This clone has at least ten counts. The junction shows a germline mismatch at one end, possibly a read error. V and J are TRBV6-6 and TRBJ1-1; 9 positions agree with TRBD1. The germline V gene encodes CDR1 MNHNY and CDR2 SVGAGI (reference sequence). The CDR3 extends over 14 amino acids. Here the CDR3 DNA reads TGTGCCACCAGTGACGGGACAGGGCTCACTGAAGCTTTCTTT. It yields the protein CATSDGTGLTEAFF.

The rearrangement links TRBV11-1 to TRBJ2-7; D possibly corresponds to TRBD2 (6 bases). The germline CDR1 and CDR2 sequences are SGHAT and FQDESV (reference sequence). Trimming left V 5 bases short and J 5 bases short, with 16 bases between. The CDR3 is 14 residues long. The CDR3 reads CASSRRAGRDEQYF. In nucleotides, the CDR3 is TGTGCCAGCAGCCGCCGGGCGGGACGGGACGAGCAGTACTTC.

The chain employs TRBV7-3 and TRBJ2-7; perhaps TRBD2 as D (6 bases). The CDR3 is 13 residues long. Trimming stripped 4 bases from V and 3 bases from J, with 10 bases between. CDR1 is SGHTA, CDR2 FQGTGA, per germline. The CDR3 here is CASSSAGGYEQYF. CDR3 DNA: TGTGCCAGCAGCTCGGCCGGGGGCTACGAGCAGTACTTC.

The chain combines TRBV18 with TRBJ1-1; 8 bases are a match to TRBD1. This CDR3 comprises 14 residues. J lost 6 bases, V lost 1 base, and 4 bases had no gene match. Germline CDR1 and CDR2: KGHSH and LQKENI. In DNA form, the CDR3 reads TGTGCCAGCTCACCACGTGCAGGGGGCCCTGAAGCTTTCTTT. It is translated as CASSPRAGGPEAFF. The entire variable domain, with the rest obtained from reference TRBV18 and TRBJ1-1, is as follows: NAGVMQNPRHLVRRRGQEARLRCSPMKGHSHVYWYRQLPEEGLKFMVYLQKENIIDESGMPKERFSAEFPKEGPSILRIQQVVRGDSAAYFCASSPRAGGPEAFFGQGTRLTVV.

This chain connects TRBV19 to TRBJ1-2; 7 bases line up with TRBD1. There are 14 residues in the CDR3. The V gene end was trimmed by 3 bases and the J gene end by 4 bases; junction bases not matched to a gene: 5. In germline, CDR1 is LNHDA, CDR2 SQIVND (reference sequence). CDR3 residues: CASSMRQGSYGYTF. CDR3 in DNA: TGTGCCAGTAGTATGAGACAGGGCTCCTATGGCTACACCTTC.

This clone was observed a handful of times. The same CDR3 also results from other DNA sequences found in this sample. The chain combines TRBV7-6 with TRBJ2-1, with 11 bases lining up with TRBD1. The CDR3 runs to 15 residues. CDR1 is SGHVS and CDR2 is FNYEAQ in the germline V gene. Unmatched junction bases numbered 1, after V lost 3 bases and J lost 3 bases. The CDR3 spells CASSLGQGDYNEQFF. The CDR3 DNA sequence: TGTGCCAGCAGCTTGGGACAGGGGGACTACAATGAGCAGTTCTTC.

The rearrangement joins TRBV6-1 to TRBJ1-5; D is unclear. CDR1 MNHNS and CDR2 SASEGT come from the germline V gene. The V end was cut by 6 bases, the J end by 0 bases, with 12 bases between. The CDR3 covers 15 residues. CDR3 sequence (DNA): TGTGCCAGCAGCCAGACTGATTATAGCAATCAGCCCCAGCATTTT. Residues: CASSQTDYSNQPQHF.

The chain joins TRBV18 to TRBJ2-7; TRBD2 aligns across 7 bases. V shed 2 bases, J shed 5 bases, and the junction held 12 bases outside the gene matches. The CDR3 length is 16 residues. Germline CDR1 KGHSH, CDR2 LQKENI. CDR3 loop: CASSPGLGALGNEQYF. The CDR3 region has the DNA TGTGCCAGCTCACCAGGACTAGGGGCTCTGGGGAACGAGCAGTACTTC.

This clone was picked up a small number of times. The rearrangement joins TRBV5-1 to TRBJ2-7; D is unclear. Germline lookup yields CDR1 SGHRS and CDR2 YFSETQ. CDR3 size: 13 residues. Deletions cut 0 bases from V and 4 bases from J, with 8 bases between. CDR3 nucleotide sequence: TGCGCCAGCAGCTTGGGTGGGTTGTACGAGCAGTACTTC. This encodes CASSLGGLYEQYF.